A single sample gave rise to the 10 T cell receptor beta chains below, sequenced in a study of STAT3 mutations in large granular lymphocyte leukemia. The study, taken as a whole, reports: Every T-cell large granular lymphocyte leukemia patient had at least one immunodominant TCR beta clonotype.

These receptors lack a known antigen. Sequencing was performed with immunoSEQ multiplex PCR; in TCRdb, only in-frame clones are kept and a portion is missing. Of tens of thousands of clones in the sample, around three quarters are singletons; the top ten hold approximately 30%. Specimen: peripheral blood mononuclear cells. The receptors were gathered from a woman aged 45-59 years with T-cell large granular lymphocyte leukemia. Some clones in this sample may be carry-over from other donors' samples.

V and J are TRBV19 and TRBJ2-1; 11 bases are a match to TRBD2. Germline assignment: CDR1 LNHDA and CDR2 SQIVND (reference sequence). The CDR3 totals 15 residues. The ends lost 6 bases at V and 3 bases at J; junction bases unmatched: 4. CDR3 sequence: CASRGTSGNYNEQFF. As DNA, the CDR3 is TGTGCCAGTAGGGGGACTAGCGGTAACTACAATGAGCAGTTCTTC.

The gene calls are TRBV28 and TRBJ1-2; 7 nucleotides line up with TRBD1. CDR3 length: 13 residues. The germline CDR1 and CDR2 sequences are MDHEN and SYDVKM. V shed 6 bases, J shed 2 bases, and the junction held 3 bases outside the gene matches. The CDR3 region has the DNA TGTGCCAGCAGCCGGGGACAGAACTATGGCTACACCTTC. It is translated as CASSRGQNYGYTF.

In regard to this clone: Because the CDR3's place on the DNA is in doubt, the DNA is left out and the CDR3 is given as listed by TCRdb. The chain carries TRBV19 and TRBJ2-7. Per germline, CDR1 LNHDA and CDR2 SQIVND (reference sequence). Inclusive of both ends, the CDR3 amounts to 15 amino acids. The CDR3 loop is CASSNTFGAYYEQYF.

This chain uses TRBV29-1 with TRBJ2-7; 9 nucleotides agree with TRBD1. V trimming: 7 bases; J trimming: 4 bases; junction bases outside the gene matches: 5. CDR3 size: 12 residues. Germline lookup yields CDR1 SQVTM and CDR2 ANQGSEA. CDR3 residues: CSATDRGYEQYF. CDR3 in DNA: TGCAGCGCGACGGACAGGGGTTACGAGCAGTACTTC.

The count of this clone is one. The chain has TRBV9 and TRBJ2-7; TRBD2 matches 12 bases. Looked up from germline, CDR1 is SGDLS and CDR2 is YYNGEE. The CDR3 has 15 amino acids. With V trimmed by 3 bases and J by 5 bases, 6 bases remained unmatched. In nucleotides, the CDR3 is TGTGCCAGCAGCGCCGGAAGACTAGCGGGAGACGAGCAGTACTTC. Protein sequence: CASSAGRLAGDEQYF.

The chain couples TRBV27 to TRBJ2-1; TRBD2 matches at 7 bases. The V gene's germline CDR1 is MNHEY and CDR2 SMNVEV (reference sequence). V gave up 2 bases and J gave up 6 bases; unmatched junction bases: 16. The CDR3 covers 18 residues. Here the CDR3 DNA reads TGTGCCAGCAGTTTAGGTATAGGGGAGGGAGGTTTGGGCAATGAGCAGTTCTTC. Protein product: CASSLGIGEGGLGNEQFF.

The V and J genes are TRBV18 and TRBJ1-1, with a possible D match to TRBD1 (6 bases). Trimming took 0 bases from V and 6 from J, leaving 17 bases between them. This CDR3 comprises 16 residues. Germline assignment: CDR1 KGHSH and CDR2 LQKENI. The CDR3 DNA sequence: TGTGCCAGCTCACCACCGACAGGAAATATAAACCCTGAAGCTTTCTTT. Its translation is CASSPPTGNINPEAFF.

This clone has only a few counts. The V gene is TRBV7-9, the J gene TRBJ2-2; D is unresolved. Germline V lookup: CDR1 SEHNR, CDR2 FQNEAQ (reference sequence). This CDR3 has 14 residues. V was pared by 1 base and J by 1 base, with 4 bases between. The CDR3, as DNA: TGTGCCAGCAGCTTAGGACAGAACACCGGGGAGCTGTTTTTT. Translated: CASSLGQNTGELFF.

CDR3 DNA: TGTGCCAGCAGCGTATCAAGGGACAGGGATGATGGCTACACCTTC. This codes for CASSVSRDRDDGYTF. V gene TRBV5-4 combines with J gene TRBJ1-2, with 9 bases identical to TRBD1. The CDR3 totals 15 residues. V lost 4 bases to trimming and J lost 6 bases; unmatched junction nucleotides: 10. CDR1 and CDR2 (germline): SGHNT, YYREEE (reference sequence).

The CDR3 sequence: CASGWDRGANVLTF. The CDR3 bases are TGTGCTAGTGGTTGGGACAGGGGGGCCAACGTCCTGACTTTC. The genes are TRBV12-5 and TRBJ2-6, with 8 positions matching TRBD1. Trimming removed 4 bases from V and 4 bases from J; junction bases left unmatched: 0. Germline loops: CDR1 LGHNT, CDR2 FRNRAP. This CDR3 spans 14 amino acids.